Following are 8 T cell receptor beta chains from one sample sequenced in a study of CD8+ T cells in alopecia areata. Lesional scalp punch biopsies and peripheral blood came from alopecia areata patients. In each case, RNA was isolated and then reverse transcribed into cDNA as the sequencing template. Only in-frame clones appear in the TCRdb table, and some are missing; sequencing was by immunoSEQ multiplex PCR. The repertoire holds 9,500 to 15,000 clones, around three fifths seen once, with about 14% in the top ten. Material for sequencing was skin. Source of these receptors: a human donor with alopecia areata.

The chain couples TRBV6-6 to TRBJ1-2; D remains unclear. V gave up 5 bases and J gave up 2 bases, with 9 bases separating them. The CDR3 spans 13 residues. Germline V gives CDR1 MNHNY, CDR2 SVGAGI (reference sequence). CDR3 sequence reads: CASSPRENYGYTF. The CDR3 DNA follows: TGTGCCAGCAGTCCAAGGGAGAACTATGGCTACACCTTC.

The chain carries TRBV5-4 and TRBJ2-1; D call uncertain. V was pared by 4 bases and J by 3 bases, with 8 bases between. This CDR3 contains 13 residues. Germline V CDR1 and CDR2: SGHNT, YYREEE (reference sequence). CDR3 bases: TGTGCCAGCAGCCACACCCACTACAATGAGCAGTTCTTC. Its protein product is CASSHTHYNEQFF.

This clone was seen only once. J is TRBJ1-6 and V is TRBV7-3; 7 bases agree with TRBD1. Unmatched junction bases numbered 7, after V lost 4 bases and J lost 7 bases. Germline lookup yields CDR1 SGHTA and CDR2 FQGTGA. The CDR3 has 15 residues. The CDR3 sequence: CASSSQGNGNSPLHF. For the CDR3, the DNA is TGTGCCAGCAGCTCACAGGGGAATGGAAATTCACCCCTCCACTTT.

This clone was observed a handful of times. The chain links TRBV29-1 to TRBJ2-2, with a weak D call TRBD2 (7 bases). The V gene lost 4 bases and the J gene lost 5 bases, with 14 bases spanning the gap. CDR1 is SQVTM, CDR2 ANQGSEA, per germline. The CDR3 contains 14 residues. The CDR3 DNA is TGCAGCGTTGCTAGGGGGGGCGATACCGGGGAGCTGTTTTTT. This translates into CSVARGGDTGELFF.

The V gene is TRBV5-1, the J gene TRBJ2-5, with D unclear. CDR1 SGHRS and CDR2 YFSETQ come from the germline V gene. The CDR3 contains 13 residues. V lost 4 bases, J lost 3 bases, and 10 bases lay in between. The CDR3, as DNA: TGCGCCAGCAGCCCCGGTCAGGAAGAGACCCAGTACTTC. This translates into CASSPGQEETQYF. The full variable domain, rest sourced from reference TRBV5-1 and TRBJ2-5, is KAGVTQTPRYLIKTRGQQVTLSCSPISGHRSVSWYQQTPGQGLQFLFEYFSETQRNKGNFPGRFSGRQFSNSRSEMNVSTLELGDSALYLCASSPGQEETQYFGPGTRLLVL.

The V and J genes are TRBV29-1 and TRBJ2-5, with TRBD1 matching 9 bases. Germline CDR1 is SQVTM and CDR2 is ANQGSEA. V dropped 3 bases and J dropped 5; count of bases not matched to a gene: 10. The CDR3 is 15 amino acids. CDR3 amino acids: CSVDDPHRGRETQYF. In DNA, the CDR3 is TGCAGCGTTGACGACCCGCACAGGGGGCGGGAGACCCAGTACTTC. The full variable domain, with the rest looked up from reference TRBV29-1 and TRBJ2-5, is SAVISQKPSRDICQRGTSLTIQCQVDSQVTMMFWYRQQPGQSLTLIATANQGSEATYESGFVIDKFPISRPNLTFSTLTVSNMSPEDSSIYLCSVDDPHRGRETQYFGPGTRLLVL.

V and J are TRBV6-5 and TRBJ1-2; 8 bases align to TRBD1. V gave up 6 bases and J gave up 3 bases; unmatched junction bases: 6. This CDR3 comprises 14 residues. The germline V gene has CDR1 MNHEY and CDR2 SVGAGI. This chain's CDR3 is CASRETGDDYGYTF. The CDR3 nucleotides are TGTGCCAGCAGAGAGACAGGGGATGACTATGGCTACACCTTC.

This sequence joins TRBV5-6 and TRBJ2-7; a possible D gene is TRBD2 (5 bases). CDR1 and CDR2 (germline): SGHDT, YYEEEE. CDR3 length equals 13 residues. Trimming pared 4 bases from V and 3 bases from J, leaving 11 bases between. The DNA for the CDR3 is TGTGCCAGCAGCGCCGGACTCGGCTACGAGCAGTACTTC. Its translation is CASSAGLGYEQYF. The whole variable domain, remainder taken from reference TRBV5-6 and TRBJ2-7, is DAGVTQSPTHLIKTRGQQVTLRCSPKSGHDTVSWYQQALGQGPQFIFQYYEEEERQRGNFPDRFSGHQFPNYSSELNVNALLLGDSALYLCASSAGLGYEQYFGPGTRLTVT.